Below are 20 T cell receptor beta chains sequenced from a single sample in a study of CXCR3-negative and CXCR3-positive naive CD8 T cells. Through 5' RACE with UMI labels, the TRB cDNA libraries were prepared. TCRdb processed the 5' RACE reads again and assigns one entry to each CDR3 protein, with no DNA. The ten top clones account for about 0.37%, within a sample of some 150,000 distinct CDR3 sequences. Their antigens are not known. Study-wide results and limits: The TRB CDR3s that CXCR3-positive naive cells carried were more hydrophobic than those of CXCR3-negative naive cells.

Sequencing used naive CXCR3+ CD8+ T cells from blood. The subset: CD45RO-CCR7+CD27+CD95- naive CD8+ T cells expressing CXCR3 (TNR3+). The receptor source for this set is a human donor in good health. Some clones in this sample may be carry-over from other donors' samples.

The rearrangement links TRBV27 to TRBJ1-5; there is no DNA to check the TCRdb D call of TRBD1. There are 17 residues in the CDR3. The germline CDR1 and CDR2 sequences are MNHEY and SMNVEV (reference sequence). CDR3 residues: CASSRLSGTGHNQPQHF.

The J gene is TRBJ2-3, the V gene TRBV7-9; TCRdb's D call, TRBD1, is unchecked because there is no DNA. CDR3 length: 13 residues. The germline gives CDR1 SEHNR, CDR2 FQNEAQ (reference sequence). The CDR3 is CASQRGATDTQYF. Full variable domain (missing parts from reference TRBV7-9 and TRBJ2-3): DTGVSQNPRHKITKRGQNVTFRCDPISEHNRLYWYRQTLGQGPEFLTYFQNEAQLEKSRLLSDRFSAERPKGSFSTLEIQRTEQGDSAMYLCASQRGATDTQYFGPGTRLTVL.

Here the CDR3 reads CASSPTSAQETQYF. The chain has TRBV12-3 or TRBV12-4 and TRBJ2-5; with no DNA, the TCRdb D assignment of TRBD2 cannot be verified. The CDR3 is 14 residues long.

The chain combines TRBV27 with TRBJ1-1; the D gene TCRdb calls, TRBD1, cannot be checked with no DNA. The CDR3 has 14 amino acids. Germline lookup yields CDR1 MNHEY and CDR2 SMNVEV (reference sequence). CDR3: CASSFGTTGTEAFF.

The CDR3: CASSLSVGYEQFF. The rearrangement uses TRBV5-1 and TRBJ2-1. Germline CDR1 and CDR2: SGHRS and YFSETQ. This CDR3 comprises 13 residues.

The chain combines TRBV3-1 with TRBJ1-1. CDR3 length equals 16 residues. Per the germline V gene, CDR1 is LGHDT and CDR2 is YNNKEL (reference sequence). The CDR3 spells CASSQDLMGLNTEAFF. Combining the CDR3 with reference TRBV3-1 and TRBJ1-1 gives the whole variable domain DTAVSQTPKYLVTQMGNDKSIKCEQNLGHDTMYWYKQDSKKFLKIMFSYNNKELIINETVPNRFSPKSPDKAHLNLHINSLELGDSAVYFCASSQDLMGLNTEAFFGQGTRLTVV.

J is TRBJ1-1 and V is TRBV12-3 or TRBV12-4; with no DNA, the TCRdb D assignment of TRBD1 cannot be verified. The CDR3 totals 15 residues. The CDR3 sequence is CASSLPGTAYTEAFF.

The J gene is TRBJ2-2, the V gene TRBV13; the D call of TRBD1 rests on TCRdb alone, since no DNA is present to check it. The CDR3 covers 16 residues. Germline values: CDR1 PRHDT, CDR2 FYEKMQ (reference sequence). The CDR3 loop reads CASSLWAGGHTGELFF.

The chain couples TRBV15 to TRBJ1-2; the TCRdb call, TRBD1, lacks DNA for checking. This CDR3 has 17 residues. CDR1 LNHNV and CDR2 YYDKDF come from the germline V gene (reference sequence). CDR3 region: CATSRYPGPITNYGYTF. The entire variable domain, with the rest obtained from reference TRBV15 and TRBJ1-2, is as follows: DAMVIQNPRYQVTQFGKPVTLSCSQTLNHNVMYWYQQKSSQAPKLLFHYYDKDFNNEADTPDNFQSRRPNTSFCFLDIRSPGLGDTAMYLCATSRYPGPITNYGYTFGSGTRLTVV.

This CDR3 reads CSARDPGKAGRANEQFF. The chain has TRBV20-1 and TRBJ2-1; the TCRdb call, TRBD2, lacks DNA for checking. This CDR3 comprises 17 residues. The germline CDR1 and CDR2 sequences are DFQATT and SNEGSKA (reference sequence).

V and J are TRBV5-5 and TRBJ2-1. This CDR3 is 16 amino acids long. Germline V lookup: CDR1 SGHKS, CDR2 YYEKEE (reference sequence). The CDR3 reads CASSLVVVPTYNEQFF.

The chain carries TRBV9 and TRBJ2-7; TCRdb lists TRBD1, though no DNA is available to test this call. This CDR3 is built from 14 residues. Per germline, CDR1 SGDLS and CDR2 YYNGEE. CDR3 sequence reads: CASSVGTGVYEQYF. The full variable domain, completed using reference TRBV9 and TRBJ2-7, is DSGVTQTPKHLITATGQRVTLRCSPRSGDLSVYWYQQSLDQGLQFLIQYYNGEERAKGNILERFSAQQFPDLHSELNLSSLELGDSALYFCASSVGTGVYEQYFGPGTRLTVT.

The chain employs TRBV7-8 and TRBJ2-4. Germline V gene sequence: CDR1 SGHVS, CDR2 FQNEAQ. The CDR3 sequence is 17 residues long. CDR3 amino acids: CASSLGADSLAKNIQYF.

V usage is TRBV13 and J usage is TRBJ2-1; no DNA is available, so the TRBD2 call from TCRdb remains unchecked. CDR1 and CDR2 from the germline V gene are PRHDT and FYEKMQ (reference sequence). The CDR3 is 15 residues long. The CDR3 here is CASSPSLAQNNEQFF.

V gene TRBV29-1 combines with J gene TRBJ1-1; TCRdb's assignment of TRBD1 cannot be checked, as there is no DNA. This CDR3 is built from 13 residues. Germline CDR1 SQVTM, CDR2 ANQGSEA. CDR3: CSVERGENTEAFF.

The V gene is TRBV21-1, the J gene TRBJ2-7; the D call of TRBD1 rests on TCRdb alone, since no DNA is present to check it. TRBV21-1 is a pseudogene locus. The CDR3 spans 16 residues. This CDR3 reads CASNPLGEDKHNEQYF.

The chain links TRBV27 to TRBJ2-1; TCRdb's D call, TRBD1, is unchecked because there is no DNA. Germline V gene sequence: CDR1 MNHEY, CDR2 SMNVEV (reference sequence). The CDR3 runs to 17 residues. The CDR3 loop is CASSLYPGGATYNEQFF.

V usage is TRBV29-1 and J usage is TRBJ2-7; TCRdb lists TRBD2, though no DNA is available to test this call. Germline CDR1 reads SQVTM; CDR2 reads ANQGSEA. This CDR3 contains 19 residues. The CDR3 sequence is CSVEDPGLAGGESSYEQYF.

The V gene is TRBV5-1, the J gene TRBJ2-3; there is no DNA to check the TCRdb D call of TRBD1. The CDR3 totals 16 residues. The germline CDR1 and CDR2 sequences are SGHRS and YFSETQ. The chain's CDR3 is CASSSRQGGGTDTQYF.

V usage is TRBV5-6 and J usage is TRBJ2-7. From germline, CDR1 is SGHDT and CDR2 YYEEEE. The CDR3 is made up of 13 amino acids. The CDR3 sequence is CASSLRKNYEQYF.